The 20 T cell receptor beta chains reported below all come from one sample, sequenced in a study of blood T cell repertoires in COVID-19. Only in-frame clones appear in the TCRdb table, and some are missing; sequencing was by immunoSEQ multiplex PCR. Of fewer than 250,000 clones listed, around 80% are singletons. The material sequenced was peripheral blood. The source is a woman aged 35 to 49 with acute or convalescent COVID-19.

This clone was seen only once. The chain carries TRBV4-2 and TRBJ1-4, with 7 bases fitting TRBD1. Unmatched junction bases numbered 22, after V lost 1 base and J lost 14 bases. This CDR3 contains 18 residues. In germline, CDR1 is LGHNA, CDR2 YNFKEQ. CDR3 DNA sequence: TGTGCCAGCAGCCAAGGCCTAACCGACAGGGAGAGTGGGACTGGGCTGTTTTTT. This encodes CASSQGLTDRESGTGLFF.

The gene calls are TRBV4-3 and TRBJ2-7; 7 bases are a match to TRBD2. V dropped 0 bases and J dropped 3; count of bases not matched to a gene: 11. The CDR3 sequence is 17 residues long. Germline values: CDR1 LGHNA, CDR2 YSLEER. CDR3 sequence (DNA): TGCGCCAGCAGCCAAGAGTTCGGCGGGAGTGCCCACTACGAGCAGTACTTC. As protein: CASSQEFGGSAHYEQYF.

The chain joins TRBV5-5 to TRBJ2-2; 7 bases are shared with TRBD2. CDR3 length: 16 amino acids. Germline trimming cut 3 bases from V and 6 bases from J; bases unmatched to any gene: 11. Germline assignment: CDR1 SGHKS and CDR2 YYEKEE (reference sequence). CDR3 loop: CASSSRLGGSAGELFF. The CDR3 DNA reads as TGTGCCAGCAGCTCCCGCCTCGGGGGGTCGGCCGGGGAGCTGTTTTTT.

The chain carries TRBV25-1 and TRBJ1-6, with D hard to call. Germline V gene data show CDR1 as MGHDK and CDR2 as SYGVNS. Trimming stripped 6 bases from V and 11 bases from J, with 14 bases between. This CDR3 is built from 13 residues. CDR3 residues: CASRGPSAAPLHF. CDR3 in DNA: TGTGCCAGCAGAGGGCCTTCAGCGGCACCCCTCCACTTT. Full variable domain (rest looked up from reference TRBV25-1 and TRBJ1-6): EADIYQTPRYLVIGTGKKITLECSQTMGHDKMYWYQQDPGMELHLIHYSYGVNSTEKGDLSSESTVSRIRTEHFPLTLESARPSHTSQYLCASRGPSAAPLHFGNGTRLTVT.

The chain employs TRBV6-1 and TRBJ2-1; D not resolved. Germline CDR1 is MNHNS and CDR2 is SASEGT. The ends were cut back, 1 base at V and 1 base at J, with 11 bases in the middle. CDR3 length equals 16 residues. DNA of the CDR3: TGTGCCAGCAGTGAAGTTAGTCCTTATTCCTACAATGAGCAGTTCTTC. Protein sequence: CASSEVSPYSYNEQFF.

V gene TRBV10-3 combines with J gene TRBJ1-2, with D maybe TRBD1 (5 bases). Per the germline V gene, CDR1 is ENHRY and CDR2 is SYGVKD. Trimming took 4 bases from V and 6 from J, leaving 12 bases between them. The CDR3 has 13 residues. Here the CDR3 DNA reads TGTGCCATCAGTGGTATCCAGGGCCATGGCTACACCTTC. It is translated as CAISGIQGHGYTF.

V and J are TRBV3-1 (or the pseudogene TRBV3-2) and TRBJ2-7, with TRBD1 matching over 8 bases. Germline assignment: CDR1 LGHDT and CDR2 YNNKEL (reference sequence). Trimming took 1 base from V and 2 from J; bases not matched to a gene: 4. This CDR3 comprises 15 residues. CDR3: CASSQGPRGPYEQYF. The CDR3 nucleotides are TGTGCCAGCAGCCAAGGGCCCAGGGGGCCCTACGAGCAGTACTTC.

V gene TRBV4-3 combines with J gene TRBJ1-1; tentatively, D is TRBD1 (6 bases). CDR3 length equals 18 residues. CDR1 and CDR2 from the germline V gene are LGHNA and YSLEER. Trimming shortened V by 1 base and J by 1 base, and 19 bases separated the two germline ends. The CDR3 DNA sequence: TGCGCCAGCAGCCAAGTTGCGGGGGCGGGGGCCGGGAACACTGAAGCTTTCTTT. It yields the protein CASSQVAGAGAGNTEAFF.

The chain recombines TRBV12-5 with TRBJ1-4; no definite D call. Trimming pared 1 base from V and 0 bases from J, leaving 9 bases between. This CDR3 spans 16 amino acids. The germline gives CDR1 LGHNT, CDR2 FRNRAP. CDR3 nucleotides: TGTGCTAGTGGTTTGGCCCTGACAACAACTAATGAAAAACTGTTTTTT. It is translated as CASGLALTTTNEKLFF.

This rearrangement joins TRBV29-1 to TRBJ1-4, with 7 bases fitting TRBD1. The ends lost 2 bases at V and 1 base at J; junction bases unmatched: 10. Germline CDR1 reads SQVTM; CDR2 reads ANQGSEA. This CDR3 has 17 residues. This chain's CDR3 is CSVEIGGRQGTNEKLFF. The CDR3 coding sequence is TGCAGCGTTGAAATTGGTGGTCGACAGGGAACTAATGAAAAACTGTTTTTT.

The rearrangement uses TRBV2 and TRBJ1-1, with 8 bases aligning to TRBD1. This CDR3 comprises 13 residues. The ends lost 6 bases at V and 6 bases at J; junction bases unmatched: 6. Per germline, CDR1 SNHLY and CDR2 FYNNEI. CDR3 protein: CASSFGQGSEAFF. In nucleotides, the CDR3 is TGTGCCAGCAGCTTCGGACAGGGTTCTGAAGCTTTCTTT.

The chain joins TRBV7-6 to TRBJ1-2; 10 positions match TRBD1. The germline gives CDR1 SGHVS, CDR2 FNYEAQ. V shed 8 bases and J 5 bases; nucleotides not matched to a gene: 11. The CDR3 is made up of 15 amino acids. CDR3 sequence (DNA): TGTGCCAGCCGAGATCCCGGGACAGGGGATTATGGCTACACCTTC. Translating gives CASRDPGTGDYGYTF.

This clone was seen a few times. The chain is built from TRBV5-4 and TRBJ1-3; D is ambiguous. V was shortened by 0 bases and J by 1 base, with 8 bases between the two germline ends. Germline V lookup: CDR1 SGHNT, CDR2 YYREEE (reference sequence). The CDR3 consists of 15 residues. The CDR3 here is CASSLGGPSGNTIYF. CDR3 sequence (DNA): TGTGCCAGCAGCTTGGGCGGGCCGTCTGGAAACACCATATATTTT.

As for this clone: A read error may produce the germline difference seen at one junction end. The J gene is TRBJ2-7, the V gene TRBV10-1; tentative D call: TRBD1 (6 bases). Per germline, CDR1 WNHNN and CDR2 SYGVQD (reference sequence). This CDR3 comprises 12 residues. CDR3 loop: CASRGITGKLCF. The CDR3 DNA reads TGCGCCAGCAGGGGAATAACAGGGAAACTGTGCTTC.

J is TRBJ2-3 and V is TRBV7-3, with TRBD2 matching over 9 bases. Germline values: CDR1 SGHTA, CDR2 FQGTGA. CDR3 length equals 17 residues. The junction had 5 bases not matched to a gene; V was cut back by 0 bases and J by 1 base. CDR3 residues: CASSLTPSGVGTDTQYF. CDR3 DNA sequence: TGTGCCAGCAGCTTAACTCCTAGCGGGGTAGGCACAGATACGCAGTATTTT. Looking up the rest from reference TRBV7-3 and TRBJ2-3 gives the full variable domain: GAGVSQTPSNKVTEKGKYVELRCDPISGHTALYWYRQSLGQGPEFLIYFQGTGAADDSGLPNDRFFAVRPEGSVSTLKIQRTERGDSAVYLCASSLTPSGVGTDTQYFGPGTRLTVL.

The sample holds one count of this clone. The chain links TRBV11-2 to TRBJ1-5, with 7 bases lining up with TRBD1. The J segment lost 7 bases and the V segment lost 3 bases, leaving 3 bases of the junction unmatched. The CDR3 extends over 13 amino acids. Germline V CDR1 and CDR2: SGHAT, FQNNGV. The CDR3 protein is CASSFDRDQPQHF. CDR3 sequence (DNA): TGTGCCAGCAGCTTCGACAGGGACCAGCCCCAGCATTTT.

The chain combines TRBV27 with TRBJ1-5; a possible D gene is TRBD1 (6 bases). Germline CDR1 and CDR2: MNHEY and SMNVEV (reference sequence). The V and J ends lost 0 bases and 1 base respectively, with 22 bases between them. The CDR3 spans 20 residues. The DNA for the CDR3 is TGTGCCAGCAGTTTATCGAGAATAAATCCGGGGGGCAGGAGCAATCAGCCCCAGCATTTT. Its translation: CASSLSRINPGGRSNQPQHF.

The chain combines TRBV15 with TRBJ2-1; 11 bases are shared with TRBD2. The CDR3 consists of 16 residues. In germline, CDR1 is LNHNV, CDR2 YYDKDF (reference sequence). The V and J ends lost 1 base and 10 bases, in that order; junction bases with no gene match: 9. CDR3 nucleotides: TGTGCCACCAGCAGAGGTAGCGGGGGGGCAGTACTGGAGCAGTTCTTC. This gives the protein CATSRGSGGAVLEQFF. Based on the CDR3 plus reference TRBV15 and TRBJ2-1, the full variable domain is DAMVIQNPRYQVTQFGKPVTLSCSQTLNHNVMYWYQQKSSQAPKLLFHYYDKDFNNEADTPDNFQSRRPNTSFCFLDIRSPGLGDTAMYLCATSRGSGGAVLEQFFGPGTRLTVL.

The CDR3 bases are TGTGCCAGCAGCAACCAGGGAACTAATGAAAAACTGTTTTTT. It specifies CASSNQGTNEKLFF. The chain uses TRBV3-1 (or the pseudogene TRBV3-2) and TRBJ1-4; D perhaps matches TRBD1 (5 bases). The CDR3 has 14 amino acids. V dropped 5 bases and J dropped 1 base, with 8 bases sitting between them. The germline CDR1 and CDR2 sequences are LGHDT and YNNKEL (reference sequence).

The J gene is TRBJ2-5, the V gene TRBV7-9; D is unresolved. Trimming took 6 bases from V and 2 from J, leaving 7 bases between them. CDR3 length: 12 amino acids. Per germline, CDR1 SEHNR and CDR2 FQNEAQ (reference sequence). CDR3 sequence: CASRFLQETQYF. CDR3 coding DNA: TGTGCCAGCAGGTTTTTACAAGAGACCCAGTACTTC.